Shown below are 20 T cell receptor beta chains from a single sample sequenced in a study of blood T cells in healthy people across ages. Then a second PCR, running roughly 6 to 12 cycles, was carried out with a sample-barcoded 5' primer and a J-beta primer mix. TCRdb re-analysed the 5' RACE reads in MiXCR, keeping a single row per CDR3 protein. In the table there are over 600,000 distinct CDR3 sequences, around two fifths of which are singletons. The sample taken for sequencing was blood. All receptors derive from an elderly man in good health.

The chain has TRBV9 and TRBJ2-5; D tentatively fits TRBD1 or TRBD2 (6 bases each). Trimming removed 0 bases from V and 3 bases from J, with 12 bases in between. Germline values: CDR1 SGDLS, CDR2 YYNGEE. The CDR3 is 15 residues long. The CDR3 region has the DNA TGTGCCAGCAGCGTAGCTGGGGGCGGGGAAGAGACCCAGTACTTC. This gives the protein CASSVAGGGEETQYF.

This clonotype was recorded a few times. V usage is TRBV2 and J usage is TRBJ1-6; no firm D call. Trimming pared 7 bases from V and 5 bases from J, leaving 9 bases between. The CDR3 has 13 amino acids. The germline V gene encodes CDR1 SNHLY and CDR2 FYNNEI. The CDR3 spells CASTAENNSPLHF. The CDR3 DNA reads as TGTGCCAGCACTGCGGAGAATAATTCACCCCTCCACTTT.

Turning to this clonotype: A read error may explain this, as a much larger clone is one base away. This rearrangement joins TRBV7-2 to TRBJ2-5, with TRBD1 identical over 7 bases. With 6 bases clipped from V and 11 bases from J, the junction kept 21 bases outside the gene matches. The CDR3 runs 16 residues. Germline-derived CDR1 and CDR2 are SGHTA and FQGNSA. The CDR3 is CASRPDSGTVTYGQYF. Here the CDR3 DNA reads TGTGCCAGCAGGCCTGACTCCGGGACAGTGACCTACGGGCAGTACTTC.

Regarding this clonotype: Mismatch with germline at one junction end may stem from a read error. V usage is TRBV6-1 and J usage is TRBJ1-1; 7 bases are shared with TRBD1. The CDR3 has 14 residues. Germline loops: CDR1 MNHNS, CDR2 SASEGT. CDR3 nucleotides: TGTGCCAGCGGTGAAGGGGGCAGGGGCACTGAAGCTTTCTTT. This translates into CASGEGGRGTEAFF.

Only a few counts were recorded for this clonotype. The chain couples TRBV28 to TRBJ2-1, with D perhaps matching TRBD2 (6 bases). In germline, CDR1 is MDHEN, CDR2 SYDVKM. This CDR3 is 15 amino acids long. Trimming removed 6 bases from V and 15 bases from J, with 27 bases in between. CDR3: CASRPPGDLGGRLFF. In nucleotides, the CDR3 is TGTGCCAGCAGACCCCCTGGCGACCTAGGAGGGAGGCTGTTCTTC.

The chain carries TRBV25-1 and TRBJ1-1, with D perhaps TRBD1 (6 bases). This CDR3 has 13 residues. Per the germline V gene, CDR1 is MGHDK and CDR2 is SYGVNS. The germline V and J ends were trimmed by 7 bases and 4 bases, with 13 bases remaining between them. This CDR3 reads CASTGQTGTEAFF. In DNA, the CDR3 is TGTGCCAGCACAGGACAGACGGGCACTGAAGCTTTCTTT.

About this clonotype: With a much larger clone just one base away, this may be a read error. The rearrangement joins TRBV3-1 to TRBJ1-2; D is possibly TRBD1 (6 bases). Germline CDR1 is LGHDT and CDR2 is YNNKEL (reference sequence). The CDR3 extends over 12 amino acids. CDR3: CASRSDSYGYIF. The CDR3, as DNA: TGTGCCAGCCGTTCGGACAGCTATGGCTACATCTTC. The complete variable domain, with remaining parts taken from reference TRBV3-1 and TRBJ1-2, reads DTAVSQTPKYLVTQMGNDKSIKCEQNLGHDTMYWYKQDSKKFLKIMFSYNNKELIINETVPNRFSPKSPDKAHLNLHINSLELGDSAVYFCASRSDSYGYIFGSGTRLTVV.

The V call is TRBV20-1, the J call TRBJ2-3, with TRBD2 identical over 14 bases. This CDR3 is 16 amino acids long. CDR1 and CDR2 from the germline V gene are DFQATT and SNEGSKA (reference sequence). V lost 6 bases, J lost 5 bases, and 10 bases stayed unmatched. The CDR3 sequence is CSANGLAGGSGDTQYF. The CDR3 DNA sequence: TGCAGTGCCAACGGACTAGCGGGGGGCTCCGGAGATACGCAGTATTTT.

The chain is built from TRBV6-2 or TRBV6-3 and TRBJ2-5; 8 bases match TRBD2. Per germline, CDR1 MNHEY and CDR2 SVGEGT. The ends lost 5 bases at V and 5 bases at J; junction bases unmatched: 19. The CDR3 is 18 residues long. The CDR3 sequence: CASSVGTSGYPGDETQYF. The DNA for the CDR3 is TGTGCCAGCAGTGTCGGAACTAGCGGTTACCCGGGGGATGAGACCCAGTACTTC.

In regard to this clonotype: Possible read error: a much larger clone is one base away. This chain joins TRBV15 and TRBJ2-1; the D is unclear. The V and J ends lost 8 bases and 8 bases respectively, with 16 bases between them. This CDR3 spans 13 amino acids. The V gene's germline CDR1 is LNHNV and CDR2 YYDKDF (reference sequence). For the CDR3, the DNA is TGTGCCACCCGCCCTCGGATGGTTCATGAGCAGTTCTTC. Its translation is CATRPRMVHEQFF.

This clonotype has more than one count but fewer than ten. The chain is built from TRBV5-1 and TRBJ2-5, with 8 bases matching TRBD2. Trimming took 1 base from V and 9 from J; bases not matched to a gene: 14. CDR3 size: 16 residues. Germline CDR1 reads SGHRS; CDR2 reads YFSETQ. The CDR3 bases are TGCGCCAGCAGCTTGACTAGCGGAGGACCCCCCGGGGCCCAGTACTTC. Its translation: CASSLTSGGPPGAQYF.

Only one count was recorded for this clonotype. The V gene is TRBV6-6, the J gene TRBJ2-7; no definite D call. Judging by the DNA end, TRBJ2-4 fits better; the J call may be wrong. The germline V gene has CDR1 MNHNY and CDR2 SVGAGI (reference sequence). The CDR3 is 14 amino acids. CDR3 DNA sequence: TGTGCCAGCAGTTACGTAGTAGCCAAAAACATTCAGTACTTC. Amino acid sequence: CASSYVVAKNIQYF.

J is TRBJ2-5 and V is TRBV29-1, with unresolved D. This CDR3 has 14 amino acids. Germline loops: CDR1 SQVTM, CDR2 ANQGSEA. CDR3 loop: CSGLRCVFPETQYF. CDR3 bases: TGCAGTGGTCTCAGGTGTGTTTTCCCGGAGACCCAGTACTTC.

As for this clonotype: A clone one base away is much larger, so this may be a read error. Written as DNA, the CDR3 is TGCAGTGCTAGGGGGTATGATACCCCCTGTGGCACTGAAGCTTTCTTT. Protein product: CSARGYDTPCGTEAFF. This chain joins TRBV20-1 and TRBJ1-1; D gene unclear. Trimming stripped 3 bases from V and 4 bases from J, with 21 bases between. From germline, CDR1 is DFQATT and CDR2 SNEGSKA (reference sequence). CDR3 length: 16 amino acids.

The sample holds a few counts of this clonotype. The chain carries TRBV7-2 and TRBJ2-7; the D gene is possibly TRBD1 (6 bases). Trimming removed 5 bases from V and 3 bases from J, with 14 bases in between. The CDR3 contains 14 residues. The germline CDR1 and CDR2 sequences are SGHTA and FQGNSA. CDR3: CASSRGQSHYEQYF. In nucleotides, the CDR3 is TGTGCCAGCAGCCGAGGACAGTCGCACTACGAGCAGTACTTC.

This clonotype was observed many times. The chain carries TRBV2 and TRBJ2-3; TRBD1 or TRBD2 may be the D gene (5 bases each). CDR3 size: 16 residues. V was clipped by 3 bases and J by 0 bases, with 13 bases between them. Germline V gives CDR1 SNHLY, CDR2 FYNNEI. The CDR3 DNA sequence: TGTGCCAGCAGTGAGGGGTTGGGACCCAGCACAGATACGCAGTATTTT. Its protein is CASSEGLGPSTDTQYF.

This clonotype has at least ten counts. The V call is TRBV20-1, the J call TRBJ2-1; D remains ambiguous. The V end was cut by 0 bases, the J end by 7 bases, with 10 bases between. CDR1 and CDR2 (germline): DFQATT, SNEGSKA (reference sequence). The CDR3 runs to 13 residues. CDR3 nucleotides: TGCAGTGCTAGAGATGTAGCTAGGAATGAGCAGTTCTTC. Protein sequence: CSARDVARNEQFF.

On this clonotype: One end of the junction is discordant with germline, which a read error may explain. The chain uses TRBV6-2 or TRBV6-3 and TRBJ1-2; 8 bases are a match to TRBD1. Germline CDR1 is MNHEY and CDR2 is SVGEGT. The CDR3 extends over 13 amino acids. The CDR3 DNA sequence: TGTGCCAGCAGTTACGGGACAGGCTGGAGCTACATCTTC. It specifies CASSYGTGWSYIF.

This clonotype was seen just once. The chain employs TRBV5-6 and TRBJ1-3; D is unresolved. The CDR3 extends over 18 amino acids. The V end lost 4 bases, the J end lost 0 bases, and 20 bases lay between the germline ends. Germline V gene sequence: CDR1 SGHDT, CDR2 YYEEEE. The CDR3 is CASSRRAAPMSSGNTIYF. Here the CDR3 DNA reads TGTGCCAGCAGCCGGCGGGCAGCTCCGATGAGCTCTGGAAACACCATATATTTT.

The gene calls are TRBV10-3 and TRBJ2-4, with a possible D match to TRBD1 (6 bases). CDR1 and CDR2 (germline): ENHRY, SYGVKD. The CDR3 has 15 amino acids. With 2 bases removed from V and 13 bases from J, the gap between germline ends came to 21 bases. The CDR3 nucleotides read TGTGCCATCAGTGAGCCGAGAGAGACCCTGGGGGCGCAGTACTTC. This sequence encodes CAISEPRETLGAQYF.